This T cell receptor (beta chain) was documented in a study of T cell repertoires in cytomegalovirus infection (dated by TCRdb to about 2019). Concerning the study at large: Recently identified HLA-C-restricted CMV epitopes, whose presentation resists viral immunomodulation, were targeted by peptide stimulations together with well-studied HLA-B-restricted epitopes. Donor HLA type was relevant to the analysis, because carriage of CMV infection together with the matching HLA type was indicated by public TCR beta signatures.

Reads for this sample came from an Illumina HiSeq 1500. TCRdb itself trimmed the public reads at Q25 with fastp, ran MiXCR and retained productive beta chains. Identical CDR3 proteins give one entry, which carries the most common genes and DNA. The sample table shows about 770,000 distinct CDR3 sequences, and just under 30% are seen once. In total, the top ten clones hold approximately 14% of the sample. The treatment or condition label, as the study defines it: in vitro stimulation with specific CMV peptide epitopes to enrich CMV-specific T cells. The germline V end is reduced by 0 bases and the J end by 7 bases; junction bases left unmatched: 5. The CDR3 spans 15 residues, from the cysteine through the phenylalanine. CDR3 DNA is the only sequence kept; it has 45 bases, read in frame from the first base. The germline V gene (reference sequence) gives CDR1 as SGHKS and CDR2 as YYEKEE. In the case of this clonotype: Its antigen is currently not known. No qualities accompany the bases; no much larger clone lies one base away.

Results the study describes overall, beyond this receptor: The ex vivo response was dominated by HLA-C-restricted CMV-specific TCR beta clonotypes, and the single most frequent clonotype in two of eight donors was supplied by these HLA-C-restricted clonotypes. Cumulative frequency of public TCR beta family members discriminated carriers of CMV infection plus the relevant HLA type in this cohort and an independent 352-donor cohort.

The chain is encoded by TRBV5-5 joined to TRBJ1-4, and TRBD1 aligns with 8 junction nucleotides. The origin of this receptor is a human donor in good health (CMV status not recorded). Some clones in this sample may be carry-over from other donors' samples. The starting material was cultured CD8+ T cells from PBMCs, obtained from culture after CMV antigen stimulation. Read as DNA, the sequence is TGTGCCAGCAGCTTGGGACAGGGGATGGGTGAAAAACTGTTTTTT. Its protein product is CASSLGQGMGEKLFF.